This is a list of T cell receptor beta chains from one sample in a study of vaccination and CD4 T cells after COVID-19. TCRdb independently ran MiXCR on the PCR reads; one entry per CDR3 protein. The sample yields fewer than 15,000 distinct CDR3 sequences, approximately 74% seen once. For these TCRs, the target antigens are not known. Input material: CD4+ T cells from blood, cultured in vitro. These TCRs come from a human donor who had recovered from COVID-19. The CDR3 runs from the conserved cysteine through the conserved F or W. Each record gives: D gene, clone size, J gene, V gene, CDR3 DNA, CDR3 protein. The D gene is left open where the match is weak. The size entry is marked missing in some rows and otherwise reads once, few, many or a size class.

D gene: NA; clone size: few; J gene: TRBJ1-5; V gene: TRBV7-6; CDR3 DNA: TGTGCCAGCAGCCCCGGGACTCTCAATCAGCCCCAGCATTTT; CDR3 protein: CASSPGTLNQPQHF
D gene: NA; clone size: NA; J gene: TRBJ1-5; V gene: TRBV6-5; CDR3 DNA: TGTGCCAGCAGTTATTCTGGGTCTCAGCCCCAGCATTTT; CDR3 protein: CASSYSGSQPQHF
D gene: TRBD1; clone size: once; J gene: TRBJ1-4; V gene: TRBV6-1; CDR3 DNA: TGTGCCAGCAGTCGACAGGGGGGTGGATATGAAAAACTGTTTTTT; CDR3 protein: CASSRQGGGYEKLFF
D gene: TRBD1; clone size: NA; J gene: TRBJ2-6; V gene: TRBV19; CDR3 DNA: TGTGCCAGTAGTATAGGGGACAGGCCCACCGGGGCCAACGTCCTGACTTTC; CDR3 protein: CASSIGDRPTGANVLTF
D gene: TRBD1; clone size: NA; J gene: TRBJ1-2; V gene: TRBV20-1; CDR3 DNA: TGCAGTGCACCGGGACAGAGTAACTATGGCTACACCTTC; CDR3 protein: CSAPGQSNYGYTF
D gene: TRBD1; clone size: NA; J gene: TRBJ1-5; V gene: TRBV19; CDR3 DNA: TGTGCCAGTAGTACTTACGACAGGGATAGCAATCAGCCCCAGCATTTT; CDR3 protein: CASSTYDRDSNQPQHF
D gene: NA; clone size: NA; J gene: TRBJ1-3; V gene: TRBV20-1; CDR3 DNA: TGCAGTGCTGGGGGGAGGGGAAACACCATATATTTT; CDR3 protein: CSAGGRGNTIYF
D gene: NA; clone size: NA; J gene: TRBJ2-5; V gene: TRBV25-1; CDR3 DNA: TGTGCCACCAGCCGGCTCGGACCCGGTCAGGAGACCCAGTACTTC; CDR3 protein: CATSRLGPGQETQYF
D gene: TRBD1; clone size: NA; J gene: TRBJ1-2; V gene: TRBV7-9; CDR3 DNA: TGTGCCAGCAGCTTAGCGGGGACAGCTAACTATGGCTACACCTTC; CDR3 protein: CASSLAGTANYGYTF
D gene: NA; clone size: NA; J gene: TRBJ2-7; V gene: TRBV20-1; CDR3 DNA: TGCAGTGCATCCCCCTTGGGACAGCAGTACTTC; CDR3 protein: CSASPLGQQYF
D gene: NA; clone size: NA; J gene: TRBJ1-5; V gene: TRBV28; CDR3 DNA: TGTGCCAGCAGTTTCTGGACTGGACGCTCTGACTTT; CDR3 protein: CASSFWTGRSDF
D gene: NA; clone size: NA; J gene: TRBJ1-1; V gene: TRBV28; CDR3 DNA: TGTGCCAGCAGCCCGTCACAGAACACTGAAGCTTTCTTT; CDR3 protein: CASSPSQNTEAFF
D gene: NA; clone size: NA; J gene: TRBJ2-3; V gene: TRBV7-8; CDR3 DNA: TGTGCCAGCAGCTTAGCGCAGGGGAGGACAGATACGCAGTATTTT; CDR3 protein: CASSLAQGRTDTQYF
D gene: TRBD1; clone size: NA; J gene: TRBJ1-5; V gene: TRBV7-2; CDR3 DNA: TGTGCCAGCAGCTCCGGGTCAGGGGGCAAGAGCAATCAGCCCCAGCATTTT; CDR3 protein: CASSSGSGGKSNQPQHF
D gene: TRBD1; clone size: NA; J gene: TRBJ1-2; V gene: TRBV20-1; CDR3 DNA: TGCAGTGCTACCCCTGGGGTGACAGGGTGGGGCTACACCTTC; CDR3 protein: CSATPGVTGWGYTF
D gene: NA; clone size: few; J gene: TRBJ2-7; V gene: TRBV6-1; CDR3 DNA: TGTGCCAGCAGTGAAGACCGAGAGCAGTACTTC; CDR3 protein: CASSEDREQYF
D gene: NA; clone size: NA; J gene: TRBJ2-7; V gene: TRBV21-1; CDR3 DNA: TGTGCCAGCAGCAAATGGCCCGAGGGGACTAGCGGATCCGAGCAGTACTTC; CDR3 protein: CASSKWPEGTSGSEQYF
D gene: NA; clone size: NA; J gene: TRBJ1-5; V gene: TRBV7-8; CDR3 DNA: TGTGCCAGCAGCTTGAGATCTGGGGGGGTTTATAGCAATCAGCCCCAGCATTTT; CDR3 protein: CASSLRSGGVYSNQPQHF
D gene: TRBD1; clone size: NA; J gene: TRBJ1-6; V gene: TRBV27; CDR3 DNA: TGTGCCAGCAGTTTAGGGGGACAGGGTAGTTCACCCCTCCACTTT; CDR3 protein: CASSLGGQGSSPLHF
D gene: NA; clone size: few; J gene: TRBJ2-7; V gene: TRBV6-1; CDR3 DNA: TGTGCCAGCAGTAACCGGACGGCGACCTACGAGCAGTACTTC; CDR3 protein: CASSNRTATYEQYF
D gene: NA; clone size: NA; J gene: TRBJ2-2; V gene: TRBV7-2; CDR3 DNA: TGTGCCAGCAGCTTAATCGGGAAGGGCGGGGAGCTGTTTTTT; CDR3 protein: CASSLIGKGGELFF
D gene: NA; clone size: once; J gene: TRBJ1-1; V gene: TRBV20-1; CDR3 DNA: TGCGGTGCTAGAGGAACAGGCATGAACACTGAAGCTTTCTTT; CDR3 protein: CGARGTGMNTEAFF
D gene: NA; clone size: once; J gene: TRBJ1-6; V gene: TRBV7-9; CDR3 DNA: TGTGCCAGCAGCTTAGACGGCTCCTATAATTCACCCCTCCACTTT; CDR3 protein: CASSLDGSYNSPLHF
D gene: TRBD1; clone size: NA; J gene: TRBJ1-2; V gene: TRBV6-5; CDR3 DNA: TGTGCCAGCAGTTCTACTCCGGGACAGGGCTATGGCTACACCTTC; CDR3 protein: CASSSTPGQGYGYTF
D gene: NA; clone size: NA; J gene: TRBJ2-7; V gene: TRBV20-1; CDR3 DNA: TGCAGTGCAACTCCAGCCAACGAGCAGTACTTC; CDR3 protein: CSATPANEQYF
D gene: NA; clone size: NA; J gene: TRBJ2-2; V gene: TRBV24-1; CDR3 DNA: TGTGCCACCAGTGATTTGAGGGGAGCAGGGGCCTACGGGGAGCTGTTTTTT; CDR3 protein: CATSDLRGAGAYGELFF
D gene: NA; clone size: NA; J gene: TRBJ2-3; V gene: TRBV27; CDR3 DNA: TGTGCCAGCAGTAGGAATACAGATACGCAGTATTTT; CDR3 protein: CASSRNTDTQYF
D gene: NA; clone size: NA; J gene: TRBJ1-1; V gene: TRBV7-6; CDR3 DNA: TGTGCCAGCAGCGGCCAGCCGGGACGCCCGGCCTATGAAGCTTTCTTT; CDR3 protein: CASSGQPGRPAYEAFF
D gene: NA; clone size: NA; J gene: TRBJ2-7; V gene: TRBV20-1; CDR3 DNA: TGCAGTGCCCCTGGTCAGAGGGCTGACGAGCAGTACTTC; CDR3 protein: CSAPGQRADEQYF
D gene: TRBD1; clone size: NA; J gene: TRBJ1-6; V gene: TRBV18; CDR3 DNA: TGTGCCAGCTCACCGACAGGGGGCGATTCACCCCTCCACTTT; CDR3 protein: CASSPTGGDSPLHF
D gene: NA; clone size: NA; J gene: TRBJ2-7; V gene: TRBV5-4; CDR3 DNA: TGTGCCAGCAGCGGGATTAAAGGGCAGGCCTACGAGCAGTACTTC; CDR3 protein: CASSGIKGQAYEQYF
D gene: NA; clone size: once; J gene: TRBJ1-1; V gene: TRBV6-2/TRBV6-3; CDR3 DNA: TGTGCCAGCAGTTACTTCCGGGGCCCATACCCTGAAGCTTTCTTT; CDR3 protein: CASSYFRGPYPEAFF
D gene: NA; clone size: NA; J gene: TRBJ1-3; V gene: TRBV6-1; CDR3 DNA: TGTGCCAGCAGTCGAGGACCGACCTCTGGAAACACCATATATTTT; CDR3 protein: CASSRGPTSGNTIYF
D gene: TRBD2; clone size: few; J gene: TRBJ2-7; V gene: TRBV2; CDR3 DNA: TGTGCCAGCAGGGTAGGACTAGCGGGAGGGGCCTACGAGCAGTACTTC; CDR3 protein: CASRVGLAGGAYEQYF
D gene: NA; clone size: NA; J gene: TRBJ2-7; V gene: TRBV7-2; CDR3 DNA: TGTGCCAGCAGCCCCCTGACAGTCTCCTACGAGCAGTACTTC; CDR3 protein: CASSPLTVSYEQYF
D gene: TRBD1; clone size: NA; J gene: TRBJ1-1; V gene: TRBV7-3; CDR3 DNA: TGCGCCAGCAGCTTCCCGGACAGGGGAAACACTGAAGCTTTCTTT; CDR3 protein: CASSFPDRGNTEAFF
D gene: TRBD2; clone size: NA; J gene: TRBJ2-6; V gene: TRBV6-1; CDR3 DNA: TGTGCCAGCAGGCTGGGGGGGTCCGGGGCCAACGTCCTGACTTTC; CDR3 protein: CASRLGGSGANVLTF
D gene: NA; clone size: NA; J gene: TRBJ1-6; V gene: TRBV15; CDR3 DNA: TGTGCCACCAGCAGAAACCGGGACATATCCTCACCCCTCCACTTT; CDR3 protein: CATSRNRDISSPLHF
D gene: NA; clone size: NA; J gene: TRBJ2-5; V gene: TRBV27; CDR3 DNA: TGTGCCAGCAGTTTATCGAGGCGAACCGGGGAGACCCAGTACTTC; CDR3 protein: CASSLSRRTGETQYF
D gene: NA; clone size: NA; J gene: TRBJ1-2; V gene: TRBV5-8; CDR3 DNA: TGTGCCAGCAGCAGACCGGCCGGAACCTATGGCTACACCTTC; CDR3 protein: CASSRPAGTYGYTF